Listed below are T cell receptor beta chains from one sample, sequenced in a study of T cell changes during pregnancy in multiple sclerosis. This table comes from immunoSEQ multiplex PCR, and its TCRdb copy is limited to in-frame clones, with some not included. The repertoire holds about 110,000 clones, with about 93% as singletons. Here the sequenced sample was peripheral blood, taken in the third trimester of pregnancy. These receptors all stem from a female donor with multiple sclerosis, enrolled in a pregnancy study. Both conserved end residues are part of each CDR3. Each record gives: D gene, CDR3 length, V gene, clone size, J gene, CDR3 DNA, CDR3 protein. The D gene is left open where the match is weak. Part of the rows lack a size; the others show once, few, many or a class for expanded clones.

>.|14|TRBV5-4|.|TRBJ2-5
TGTGCCAGCAGCTTAACAGGGAAACAAGAGACCCAGTACTTC
CASSLTGKQETQYF
>.|13|TRBV28|.|TRBJ2-7
TGTGCCACAACGGGACTGCCCTCCTACGAGCAGTACTTC
CATTGLPSYEQYF
>TRBD1|16|TRBV2|.|TRBJ2-2
TGTGCCAGCAGTGTTACAGGGGTTACGAACACCGGGGAGCTGTTTTTT
CASSVTGVTNTGELFF
>TRBD1|14|TRBV30|.|TRBJ2-7
TGTGCCTGGATCCTGACAGGGGGGCCTGGCGAGCAGTACTTC
CAWILTGGPGEQYF
>TRBD2|15|TRBV5-1|.|TRBJ2-1
TGCGCCAGCAGCGGGGGGACTAGCGGGAGGACTGAGCAGTTCTTC
CASSGGTSGRTEQFF
>.|13|TRBV5-4|.|TRBJ2-5
TGTGCCAGCAACCAGGGCAGTCAAGAGACCCAGTACTTC
CASNQGSQETQYF
>.|14|TRBV2|.|TRBJ2-7
TGTGCCAGCAGTGCCCAGCGGAGCTCCTACGAGCAGTACTTC
CASSAQRSSYEQYF
>TRBD2|16|TRBV5-4|.|TRBJ2-1
TGTGCCAGCAGCTTGAGGCGGGGGGGCCGTGGTCTTGAGCAGTTCTTC
CASSLRRGGRGLEQFF
>.|14|TRBV27|.|TRBJ2-3
TGTGCCAGCAGTCCGCCCGGAGACCGGGATACGCAGTATTTT
CASSPPGDRDTQYF
>.|12|TRBV28|.|TRBJ2-7
TGTGCCAGCAGAAGCAATTCCTACGAGCAGTACTTC
CASRSNSYEQYF
>.|15|TRBV18|.|TRBJ2-7
TGTGCCAGCTCCGCCCTGGGACACCGCTCCTACGAGCAGTACTTC
CASSALGHRSYEQYF
>TRBD2|16|TRBV2|.|TRBJ2-3
TGTGCCAGCAGTGAAGAAAAGCGGGGGGGCACAGATACGCAGTATTTT
CASSEEKRGGTDTQYF
>.|11|TRBV6-6|.|TRBJ1-1
TGTGCCAGCAGTTACCAATCCCAAGCTTTCTTT
CASSYQSQAFF
>.|13|TRBV19|.|TRBJ1-2
TGTGCCAGTAGTATAGGGGCCTTTGGTGGCTACACCTTC
CASSIGAFGGYTF
>.|14|TRBV5-4|.|TRBJ2-3
TGTGCCAGCAGCATCTACGTCGGCACAGATACGCAGTATTTT
CASSIYVGTDTQYF
>.|14|TRBV27|.|TRBJ1-2
TGTGCCAGCAGTTTAGGGCCGTCGGATAACGGCTACACCTTC
CASSLGPSDNGYTF
>TRBD1|16|TRBV7-6|.|TRBJ2-7
TGTGCCAGCAGCTTAGCGCCGGGACAGGTGTCCTACGAGCAGTACTTC
CASSLAPGQVSYEQYF
>.|15|TRBV5-4|.|TRBJ2-7
TGTGCCAGCAGCGCGGGGAGGGGGATGTTTTACGAGCAGTACTTC
CASSAGRGMFYEQYF
>.|12|TRBV5-1|few|TRBJ1-2
TGCGCCAGCAGCACGGTAGAGGGTGGCTACACCTTC
CASSTVEGGYTF
>TRBD1|15|TRBV5-1|.|TRBJ2-7
TGCGCCAGCAGCCGTCTGGGGACAGGGGACCACGAGCAGTACTTC
CASSRLGTGDHEQYF
>TRBD1|14|TRBV4-1|.|TRBJ1-2
TGCGCCAGCACCCACCCCGGAGGGGGCGGTGGCTACACCTTC
CASTHPGGGGGYTF
>.|15|TRBV7-6|.|TRBJ2-7
TGTGCCAGCAGTTATGACGACGGGAGCTCCTACGAGCAGTACTTC
CASSYDDGSSYEQYF
>TRBD1|14|TRBV5-1|.|TRBJ1-2
TGCGCCAGCAGCATTGGGACAGCGAACTATGGCTACACCTTC
CASSIGTANYGYTF
>TRBD2|15|TRBV30|.|TRBJ2-1
TGTGCCTGGAGTGTGGTCGGGAGGTGGTACAATGAGCAGTTCTTC
CAWSVVGRWYNEQFF
>.|15|TRBV11-2|.|TRBJ2-1
TGTGCCAGCAGCTTGGGGGGAGTCCCTGGCAATGAGCAGTTCTTC
CASSLGGVPGNEQFF
>TRBD1|15|TRBV5-6|.|TRBJ2-7
TGTGCCAGCAGCTTGTTTCCCCAGGGGGCTGACGAGCAGTACTTC
CASSLFPQGADEQYF
>.|15|TRBV27|.|TRBJ2-2
TGTGCCAGCAGTGCGACTGGCCTGAACACCGGGGAGCTGTTTTTT
CASSATGLNTGELFF
>.|12|TRBV9|.|TRBJ2-2
TGTGCCAGCAGCGTAGCGGCCGGGGAGCTGTTTTTT
CASSVAAGELFF
>.|15|TRBV11-2|.|TRBJ1-2
TGTGCCAGCAGCCCGCCGGGTAGTCCTAACTATGGCTACACCTTC
CASSPPGSPNYGYTF
>.|12|TRBV27|.|TRBJ1-1
TGTGCCAGCAGTTTGACGGGGACTGAAGCTTTCTTT
CASSLTGTEAFF
>TRBD1|14|TRBV27|.|TRBJ2-7
TGTGCCAGCAGAAAGACAGGGCAGACCTACGAGCAGTACTTC
CASRKTGQTYEQYF
>TRBD2|16|TRBV2|.|TRBJ2-3
TGTGCCAGCAGTGAAATCTTGAGCGGGAGAACAGATACGCAGTATTTT
CASSEILSGRTDTQYF
>TRBD2|15|TRBV5-4|.|TRBJ2-5
TGTGCCAGCAGTTTCAGGAATCCGGGGGGAGAGACCCAGTACTTC
CASSFRNPGGETQYF
>TRBD1|14|TRBV2|once|TRBJ2-7
TGTGCCAGCAGTGCGGACAGGAGCTCCTACGAGCAGTACTTC
CASSADRSSYEQYF
>TRBD1|13|TRBV19|.|TRBJ1-1
TGTGCCAGTAGTGCCGACAGGGCCACTGAAGCTTTCTTT
CASSADRATEAFF
>.|15|TRBV30|.|TRBJ1-2
TGTGCCACCACCCCGGACAGTTTAGCTAACTATGGCTACACCTTC
CATTPDSLANYGYTF
>TRBD1|14|TRBV7-9|.|TRBJ2-7
TGTGCCAGCAGCTCCATCCAGGGGGCGTACGAGCAGTACTTC
CASSSIQGAYEQYF
>.|15|TRBV7-3|.|TRBJ2-3
TGTGCCAGCAGCCCCGGACAGACTAGCACAGATACGCAGTATTTT
CASSPGQTSTDTQYF
>TRBD1|17|TRBV4-2|.|TRBJ2-1
TGTGCCAGCAGTCAAATAACTACCGGGACAGGATACAATGAGCAGTTCTTC
CASSQITTGTGYNEQFF
>TRBD1|14|TRBV6-5|.|TRBJ2-7
TGTGCCAGCAGTCGGACAGGATACTCCTACGAGCAGTACTTC
CASSRTGYSYEQYF
>.|16|TRBV27|.|TRBJ2-7
TGTGCCAGCAGTCAAGGGGGCGGGAGGTACTCCTACGAGCAGTACTTC
CASSQGGGRYSYEQYF
>.|11|TRBV6-1|.|TRBJ2-2
TGTGCCAGCAGTGAACTCGGGGAGCTGTTTTTT
CASSELGELFF
>.|16|TRBV11-2|.|TRBJ2-6
TGTGCCAGCAGCTTAGATTTCGGGGCTGGGGCCAACGTCCTGACTTTC
CASSLDFGAGANVLTF
>.|15|TRBV7-2|.|TRBJ2-5
TGTGCCAGCAGCCCAACGGGATCCCCCAAAGAGACCCAGTACTTC
CASSPTGSPKETQYF
>.|13|TRBV5-1|.|TRBJ1-2
TGCGCCAGCAGCTTGGCCTACAACTATGGCTACACCTTC
CASSLAYNYGYTF
>.|18|TRBV7-8|.|TRBJ1-5
TGTGCCAGCAGCTCATCGGGCCTCCTAGGGGGAGGCAATCAGCCCCAGCATTTT
CASSSSGLLGGGNQPQHF
>.|18|TRBV28|.|TRBJ1-5
TGTGCCAGCAGTGCCCTGGGGTCGGGGACATATAGCAATCAGCCCCAGCATTTT
CASSALGSGTYSNQPQHF
>.|14|TRBV7-9|few|TRBJ1-3
TGTGCCAGCCACGCCCAAGCCCCGGGAAACACCATATATTTT
CASHAQAPGNTIYF
>TRBD1|16|TRBV5-5|.|TRBJ2-7
TGTGCCAGCAGCTTGGGTACAGGGGCCAGCTCCTACGAGCAGTACTTC
CASSLGTGASSYEQYF
>TRBD1|14|TRBV28|.|TRBJ1-4
TGTGCCGTATCAGGGGGCCCGCCAAATGAAAAACTGTTTTTT
CAVSGGPPNEKLFF
>TRBD1|18|TRBV19|.|TRBJ2-2
TGTGCCAGTAGTATAGAAGGTCAGGGGGCTGCGAACACCGGGGAGCTGTTTTTT
CASSIEGQGAANTGELFF
>.|15|TRBV19|.|TRBJ1-5
TGTGCCAGTAGTGTACAACAGGGAAGGGTGCAGCCCCAGCATTTT
CASSVQQGRVQPQHF
>.|14|TRBV28|.|TRBJ2-3
TGTGCCAGCAGTCCCCTCCAGGGCACAGATACGCAGTATTTT
CASSPLQGTDTQYF
>.|13|TRBV2|few|TRBJ1-2
TGTGCCAGCAGTGAGAGGGAAATGGGTGGCTACACCTTC
CASSEREMGGYTF